A selection of T cell receptor beta chains follows, all from one sample in a study of a mutant IDH1 vaccine in newly diagnosed glioma. Assay: immunoSEQ multiplex PCR; the TCRdb copy retains only in-frame clones and omits some. The top ten hold approximately 4% of the sample, which has roughly 52,000 clones, under 90% seen once. Their target antigens are unknown. Source: PBMCs, taken from a glioma patient whose treatment included an IDH1 peptide vaccine. These receptors all come from a woman younger than 30 with glioma. Each CDR3 is given with its conserved first and last residue. A D gene is named only where the DNA matches it firmly. Clone size is not always given. Where it is, it says once, few, many or a class for expanded clones.

TRBD2	.	TRBV5-1	TRBJ2-2	CASSLAGGDTGELFF	TGCGCCAGCAGCTTGGCGGGAGGGGACACCGGGGAGCTGTTTTTT
.	once	TRBV19	TRBJ1-2	CASSTPRGANYGYTF	TGTGCCAGTAGCACCCCCCGGGGAGCTAACTATGGCTACACCTTC
TRBD1	.	TRBV6-1	TRBJ2-2	CASSDPGQGASGELFF	TGTGCCAGCAGTGACCCGGGACAGGGGGCTTCCGGGGAGCTGTTTTTT
.	.	TRBV6-1	TRBJ1-1	CASRGDTRNTEAFF	TGTGCCAGCAGAGGGGACACAAGGAACACTGAAGCTTTCTTT
.	.	TRBV6-5	TRBJ1-3	CASSIGTPSGNTIYF	TGTGCCAGCAGTATCGGGACACCGTCTGGAAACACCATATATTTT
.	.	TRBV11-2	TRBJ2-7	CASSLGGKLSYEQYF	TGTGCCAGCAGCTTAGGGGGGAAACTCTCCTACGAGCAGTACTTC
.	.	TRBV9	TRBJ2-2	CASSSGQITGELFF	TGTGCCAGCAGTTCAGGACAGATCACCGGGGAGCTGTTTTTT
TRBD1	.	TRBV9	TRBJ1-2	CASSGTGGYGYTF	TGTGCCAGCAGCGGAACAGGGGGCTATGGCTACACCTTC
TRBD1	.	TRBV6-5	TRBJ2-7	CASRGQGQGYEQYF	TGTGCCAGCAGAGGACAGGGGCAGGGTTACGAGCAGTACTTC
TRBD2	.	TRBV5-1	TRBJ2-1	CASSLRREVYNEQFF	TGCGCCAGCAGCTTGAGACGGGAGGTCTACAATGAGCAGTTCTTC
.	.	TRBV4-1	TRBJ1-4	CASSHPERTNEKLFF	TGCGCCAGCAGCCACCCCGAAAGAACTAATGAAAAACTGTTTTTT
.	.	TRBV9	TRBJ2-6	CASSVTTGTLSSGANVLTF	TGTGCCAGCAGCGTAACGACCGGGACTCTTAGCTCTGGGGCCAACGTCCTGACTTTC
TRBD2	.	TRBV27	TRBJ2-1	CASSPGTSGRNEQFF	TGTGCCAGCAGTCCAGGGACTAGCGGGAGAAATGAGCAGTTCTTC
TRBD1	.	TRBV5-6	TRBJ1-2	CASSLQGADGYTF	TGTGCCAGCAGCTTACAGGGGGCTGATGGCTACACCTTC
.	.	TRBV19	TRBJ1-1	CASKGQQIPNTEAFF	TGTGCCAGTAAGGGGCAACAAATACCGAACACTGAAGCTTTCTTT
.	few	TRBV19	TRBJ1-1	CASSIGLLPANTEAFF	TGTGCCAGTAGTATAGGGCTTTTGCCAGCGAACACTGAAGCTTTCTTT
TRBD1	.	TRBV6-1	TRBJ1-2	CASSETRTGGFGYTF	TGTGCCAGCAGTGAAACTCGGACAGGGGGCTTTGGCTACACCTTC
.	.	TRBV5-4	TRBJ1-1	CASSFGQTGNEAFF	TGTGCCAGCAGCTTTGGCCAGACCGGTAATGAAGCTTTCTTT
TRBD2	.	TRBV5-1	TRBJ2-3	CASSLVRTSGSDTQYF	TGCGCCAGCAGCTTGGTCCGGACTAGCGGATCAGATACGCAGTATTTT
.	.	TRBV30	TRBJ2-1	CAWSHGGALNEQFF	TGTGCCTGGAGTCATGGCGGGGCCCTCAATGAGCAGTTCTTC
.	few	TRBV9	TRBJ1-1	CASSYGSWNTEAFF	TGTGCCAGCAGCTACGGATCTTGGAACACTGAAGCTTTCTTT
TRBD1	once	TRBV7-8	TRBJ1-1	CASSPDRTARKVRFGAFF	TGTGCCAGCAGCCCGGACAGGACGGCCCGGAAAGTAAGGTTCGGAGCTTTCTTT
TRBD1	.	TRBV29-1	TRBJ2-2	CSVKIGDRGETGELFF	TGCAGCGTTAAAATCGGGGACAGGGGGGAAACCGGGGAGCTGTTTTTT
TRBD1	.	TRBV7-9	TRBJ2-7	CASSPRRTGGGYEQYF	TGTGCCAGCAGTCCCAGACGAACAGGGGGCGGCTACGAGCAGTACTTC
.	.	TRBV29-1	TRBJ1-6	CSAGLENSPLHF	TGCAGCGCGGGACTGGAAAATTCACCCCTCCACTTT
TRBD2	.	TRBV7-9	TRBJ2-7	CASSLTSGGFYEQYF	TGTGCCAGCAGCTTAACTAGCGGGGGCTTCTACGAGCAGTACTTC
.	.	TRBV2	TRBJ2-5	CVTGETQYF	TGTGTAACTGGAGAGACCCAGTACTTC
.	once	TRBV27	TRBJ1-2	CASSLAPPARTF	TGTGCCAGCAGTTTAGCCCCCCCGGCTAGGACCTTC
.	.	TRBV5-1	TRBJ1-2	CASSRLGDYGYTF	TGCGCCAGCAGCCGGCTGGGAGACTATGGCTACACCTTC
.	.	TRBV7-2	TRBJ2-2	CASSLALPRRGGTGELFF	TGTGCCAGCAGCTTAGCACTCCCTCGGAGGGGGGGGACCGGGGAGCTGTTTTTT
.	.	TRBV4-2	TRBJ2-5	CASSQTAQETQYF	TGTGCCAGCAGCCAGACGGCCCAGGAGACCCAGTACTTC
TRBD1	once	TRBV29-1	TRBJ1-5	CSAAGGNQPQHF	TGCAGTGCCGCAGGGGGAAATCAGCCCCAGCATTTT
.	few	TRBV18	TRBJ1-4	CASSPRQGALGIATNEKLFF	TGTGCCAGCTCACCACGGCAGGGAGCCTTGGGAATTGCAACTAATGAAAAACTGTTTTTT
TRBD1	.	TRBV6-5	TRBJ1-5	CASSGQGWQPQHF	TGTGCCAGCAGTGGACAGGGGTGGCAGCCCCAGCATTTT
TRBD1	once	TRBV5-1	TRBJ2-5	CASSLARTGQETQYF	TGCGCCAGCAGCTTGGCCAGGACAGGACAAGAGACCCAGTACTTC
.	.	TRBV15	TRBJ2-7	CATSRESAKQYF	TGTGCCACCAGCAGAGAATCGGCGAAGCAGTACTTC
.	.	TRBV9	TRBJ2-2	CASSAFNPRNTGELFF	TGTGCCAGCAGCGCCTTCAATCCCCGGAACACCGGGGAGCTGTTTTTT
TRBD2	.	TRBV20-1	TRBJ2-1	CSAGLVDEQFF	TGCAGTGCGGGACTAGTGGATGAGCAGTTCTTC
TRBD2	.	TRBV29-1	TRBJ2-3	CSVRGRASTDTQYF	TGCAGCGTTCGGGGGAGGGCGAGCACAGATACGCAGTATTTT
.	.	TRBV14	TRBJ2-1	CASSDVGRYEQFF	TGTGCCAGCAGCGACGTGGGGCGGTATGAGCAGTTCTTC
.	.	TRBV29-1	TRBJ1-1	CSVGQGKAFF	TGCAGCGTTGGGCAAGGGAAAGCTTTCTTT
TRBD1	.	TRBV6-5	TRBJ2-2	CASTSGTGFDGELFF	TGTGCCAGCACCTCCGGGACAGGGTTTGACGGGGAGCTGTTTTTT
TRBD2	.	TRBV10-3	TRBJ2-7	CAISPEVREVSYEQYF	TGTGCCATCAGCCCCGAGGTGCGGGAGGTCTCCTACGAGCAGTACTTC
.	.	TRBV23-1	TRBJ1-1	CASSHSGDGLNTEAFF	TGCGCCAGCAGTCACTCGGGGGACGGATTGAACACTGAAGCTTTCTTT
.	.	TRBV12-5	TRBJ1-2	CASGRDYLGGYTF	TGTGCTAGTGGACGGGACTACCTGGGAGGCTACACCTTC
.	.	TRBV6-1	TRBJ2-1	CASSLTDEQFF	TGTGCCAGCAGCCTTACGGATGAGCAGTTCTTC
TRBD1	.	TRBV5-4	TRBJ2-7	CASSLVGGQGYEQYF	TGTGCCAGCAGCTTGGTTGGGGGACAGGGCTACGAGCAGTACTTC
.	few	TRBV19	TRBJ1-5	CASGTEKGLQPQHF	TGTGCCAGTGGGACCGAGAAGGGGCTTCAGCCCCAGCATTTT
.	.	TRBV7-9	TRBJ1-2	CASSLEVDRVLGGYTF	TGTGCCAGCAGCTTAGAAGTCGATCGAGTCTTGGGTGGCTACACCTTC
.	.	TRBV10-1	TRBJ1-2	CASSEYAGRHYGYTF	TGCGCCAGCAGTGAGTATGCGGGCCGTCACTATGGCTACACCTTC